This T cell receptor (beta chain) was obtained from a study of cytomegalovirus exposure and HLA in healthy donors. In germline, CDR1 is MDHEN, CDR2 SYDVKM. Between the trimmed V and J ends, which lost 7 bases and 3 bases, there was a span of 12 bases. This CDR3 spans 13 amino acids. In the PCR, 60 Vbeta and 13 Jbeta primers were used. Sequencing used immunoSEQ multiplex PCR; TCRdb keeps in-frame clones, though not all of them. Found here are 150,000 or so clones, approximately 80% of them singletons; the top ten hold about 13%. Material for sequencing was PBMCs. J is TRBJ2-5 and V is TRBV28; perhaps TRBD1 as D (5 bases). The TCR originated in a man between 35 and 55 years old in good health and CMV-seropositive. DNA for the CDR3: TGTGCCAGCACCAAAAACAGGAAAGAGACCCAGTACTTC. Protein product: CASTKNRKETQYF.